This TCR beta chain was observed in a study of blood T cell repertoires in COVID-19. Produced via immunoSEQ multiplex PCR; TCRdb's table is partial and in-frame only. The data show under 300,000 clones, roughly 88% seen once. This clone was recorded once. The CDR3 length is 15 residues. Germline loops: CDR1 SNHLY, CDR2 FYNNEI. V dropped 6 bases and J dropped 8; count of bases not matched to a gene: 8. The sequence derives from a woman between 35 and 50 years old who had recovered from COVID-19. Sequenced input: peripheral blood. The chain combines TRBV2 with TRBJ1-6; 9 bases agree with TRBD1. CDR3 coding DNA: TGTGCCAGCAGCGACAAACAGGGGGCTTATTCACCCCTCCACTTT. It is translated as CASSDKQGAYSPLHF.